Following are 17 T cell receptor beta chains from one sample sequenced in a study of OX40 agonist ivuxolimab in advanced cancers. Clones were sequenced by immunoSEQ multiplex PCR, and TCRdb holds only the in-frame ones, with some missing. The top ten hold roughly 15% of the sample, which has some 60,000 clones, about 86% seen once. This material consisted of CD4+ or CD8+ T cells sorted from blood, taken in a trial of the OX40 agonist ivuxolimab. The receptors derive from an adult with an advanced solid tumor such as melanoma, head and neck, liver or kidney cancer.

The chain has TRBV28 and TRBJ2-1, with TRBD1 matching over 7 bases. The junction had 5 bases not matched to a gene; V was cut back by 3 bases and J by 3 bases. CDR3 length: 15 amino acids. Germline V CDR1 and CDR2: MDHEN, SYDVKM. CDR3: CASSFPRQGYNEQFF. The CDR3 DNA is TGTGCCAGCAGTTTTCCCCGACAGGGCTACAATGAGCAGTTCTTC.

The rearrangement joins TRBV28 to TRBJ1-1; D gene unclear. The V gene lost 3 bases and the J gene lost 1 base, with 12 bases spanning the gap. Per the germline V gene, CDR1 is MDHEN and CDR2 is SYDVKM. CDR3 length equals 15 residues. Here the CDR3 DNA reads TGTGCCAGCAGTTTCGCCGCCGGGAGGAACACTGAAGCTTTCTTT. Translated: CASSFAAGRNTEAFF.

The chain has TRBV28 and TRBJ1-1; D call uncertain. V lost 9 bases and J lost 2, with 7 bases in between. Germline CDR1 and CDR2: MDHEN and SYDVKM. This CDR3 has 11 residues. For the CDR3, the DNA is TGTGCCAGTACCCGAAACACTGAAGCTTTCTTT. Amino acids: CASTRNTEAFF.

The chain is built from TRBV28 and TRBJ2-7; TRBD1 aligns across 9 bases. V shed 6 bases and J 2 bases; nucleotides not matched to a gene: 8. This CDR3 comprises 15 residues. The germline V gene has CDR1 MDHEN and CDR2 SYDVKM. In nucleotides, the CDR3 is TGTGCCAGCAGCCAAGGGGGGACAGGGACCTACGAGCAGTACTTC. It specifies CASSQGGTGTYEQYF.

This chain uses TRBV30 with TRBJ2-2; TRBD2 might be the D (5 bases). CDR1 and CDR2 (germline): GTSNPN, SVGIG (reference sequence). V lost 2 bases and J lost 1, with 8 bases in between. The CDR3 extends over 14 amino acids. CDR3 residues: CAWSIGMNTGELFF. In DNA form, the CDR3 reads TGTGCCTGGAGTATCGGGATGAACACCGGGGAGCTGTTTTTT.

The chain links TRBV5-1 to TRBJ2-2; D gene unclear. Germline values: CDR1 SGHRS, CDR2 YFSETQ. Trimming removed 0 bases at V and 2 bases at J, with 2 bases between. The CDR3 totals 13 residues. The CDR3 reads CASSLDNTGELFF. CDR3 nucleotide sequence: TGCGCCAGCAGCTTGGATAACACCGGGGAGCTGTTTTTT.

The chain links TRBV6-1 to TRBJ2-7; D possibly corresponds to TRBD1 (6 bases). This CDR3 contains 14 residues. The V end was cut by 2 bases, the J end by 5 bases, with 13 bases between. Per germline, CDR1 MNHNS and CDR2 SASEGT. The CDR3: CASSEFGGADEQYF. CDR3 DNA sequence: TGTGCCAGCAGTGAATTTGGGGGCGCGGACGAGCAGTACTTC.

The genes are TRBV7-6 and TRBJ2-1; tentative D call: TRBD2 (6 bases). The V end lost 5 bases, the J end lost 7 bases, and 15 bases lay between the germline ends. The CDR3 runs to 14 residues. Germline CDR1 reads SGHVS; CDR2 reads FNYEAQ. The CDR3 region has the DNA TGTGCCAGCAGCACCCGACTAGGGGCTAATGAGCAGTTCTTC. As protein: CASSTRLGANEQFF.

The chain carries TRBV5-1 and TRBJ1-4, with D possibly TRBD1 on 6 matching bases. This CDR3 is 15 amino acids long. Germline CDR1 and CDR2: SGHRS and YFSETQ. V lost 3 bases to trimming and J lost 10 bases, with 19 bases between them. CDR3 in DNA: TGCGCCAGCAGCTATTCGGAGGGGGGACTCGGAAAACTGTTTTTT. This translates into CASSYSEGGLGKLFF.

The V call is TRBV7-9, the J call TRBJ1-5; TRBD1 is a possible D gene (5 bases). V was trimmed by 4 bases and J by 3 bases, leaving 10 bases between them. CDR1 and CDR2 from the germline V gene are SEHNR and FQNEAQ (reference sequence). The CDR3 is 14 residues long. The CDR3 DNA follows: TGTGCCAGCAGCTCCGGGACCCACAATCAGCCCCAGCATTTT. It encodes CASSSGTHNQPQHF.

The chain couples TRBV15 to TRBJ2-7; 7 bases line up with TRBD2. The CDR3 is made up of 16 amino acids. V trimming: 1 base; J trimming: 0 bases; junction bases outside the gene matches: 6. Germline V gene data show CDR1 as LNHNV and CDR2 as YYDKDF (reference sequence). The CDR3 is CATSRVTGTNSYEQYF. The CDR3 DNA reads TGTGCCACCAGCAGAGTTACCGGGACTAACTCCTACGAGCAGTACTTC.

The chain employs TRBV10-1 and TRBJ2-1; D is ambiguous. Germline V gives CDR1 WNHNN, CDR2 SYGVQD (reference sequence). This CDR3 has 13 residues. V lost 3 bases and J lost 2, with 5 bases in between. The CDR3 nucleotides read TGCGCCAGCAGTGATACAGCCTACAATGAGCAGTTCTTC. This sequence encodes CASSDTAYNEQFF.

The genes are TRBV7-9 and TRBJ2-2; 10 bases agree with TRBD2. The CDR3 is 14 amino acids. The ends lost 8 bases at V and 6 bases at J; junction bases unmatched: 6. CDR1 SEHNR and CDR2 FQNEAQ come from the germline V gene (reference sequence). The CDR3 spells CASHSGRASGELFF. DNA of the CDR3: TGTGCCAGCCACAGCGGGAGGGCCTCCGGGGAGCTGTTTTTT.

In this sample, this clone turned up a few times. J is TRBJ2-1 and V is TRBV4-1, with 12 bases fitting TRBD1. J gave up 7 bases and V 7 bases, and 5 bases lay outside the gene matches. This CDR3 region has 14 residues. Per germline, CDR1 MGHRA and CDR2 YSYEKL. As DNA, the CDR3 is TGCGCCAGCAAGAGGGGACAGGGGGCGAATGAGCAGTTCTTC. It translates to CASKRGQGANEQFF.

This sequence joins TRBV7-9 and TRBJ2-7, with D possibly TRBD2 on 6 matching bases. Trimming stripped 5 bases from V and 6 bases from J, with 14 bases between. Germline CDR1 and CDR2: SEHNR and FQNEAQ (reference sequence). This CDR3 is built from 13 residues. DNA of the CDR3: TGTGCCAGCAGCACCTCGGGGGTTAGCGAGCAGTACTTC. Its protein is CASSTSGVSEQYF. Supplemented by reference TRBV7-9 and TRBJ2-7, the full variable domain reads DTGVSQNPRHKITKRGQNVTFRCDPISEHNRLYWYRQTLGQGPEFLTYFQNEAQLEKSRLLSDRFSAERPKGSFSTLEIQRTEQGDSAMYLCASSTSGVSEQYFGPGTRLTVT.

The V and J genes are TRBV5-1 and TRBJ1-1, with TRBD1 matching over 8 bases. There are 12 residues in the CDR3. Germline values: CDR1 SGHRS, CDR2 YFSETQ. J lost 7 bases, V lost 3 bases, and 2 bases had no gene match. The chain's CDR3 is CASSSGTGEAFF. CDR3 nucleotides: TGCGCCAGCAGCTCCGGGACAGGTGAAGCTTTCTTT.

V and J are TRBV19 and TRBJ2-1; D not certain. V was trimmed by 5 bases and J by 5 bases, leaving 13 bases between them. Germline V gene lookup returns CDR1 LNHDA and CDR2 SQIVND (reference sequence). The CDR3 has 14 amino acids. The DNA for the CDR3 is TGTGCCAGTAGTCCTCGGACGTACCACAATGAGCAGTTCTTC. It yields the protein CASSPRTYHNEQFF.